This TCR beta chain was recorded in a study of beta chain features in type 1 diabetes. The CDR3 length is 17 residues. Looked up from germline, CDR1 is SGHNT and CDR2 is YYREEE (reference sequence). After removal of 4 bases from V and 1 base from J, the junction contained 2 bases not matched to a gene. cDNA synthesis used the whole RNA isolate, giving expressed TCRB sequences. The table came from immunoSEQ multiplex PCR; TCRdb's copy has only in-frame clones and leaves some out. Of about 40,000 clones listed, roughly 49% were seen once; the top ten hold around 0.7%. Sequenced sample: central memory CD4+ T cells from blood. The rearrangement joins TRBV5-4 to TRBJ2-1; TRBD2 matches at 16 bases. This sequence was found in a woman aged 18-35 years in good health. The CDR3 DNA follows: TGTGCCAGCAGCACGGGACTAGCGGGGGGGTCCTACAATGAGCAGTTCTTC. Protein: CASSTGLAGGSYNEQFF. Full variable domain (remainder filled in from reference TRBV5-4 and TRBJ2-1): ETGVTQSPTHLIKTRGQQVTLRCSSQSGHNTVSWYQQALGQGPQFIFQYYREEENGRGNFPPRFSGLQFPNYSSELNVNALELDDSALYLCASSTGLAGGSYNEQFFGPGTRLTVL.